These 16 T cell receptor beta chains were all obtained from the same sample, sequenced in a study of blood T cells in healthy people across ages. For the second PCR, which ran for about 7 to 11 cycles, a sample-barcoded 5' primer and a J-beta primer mix were used. MiXCR, run by TCRdb on the 5' RACE reads, gives a single entry per CDR3 protein. The repertoire has hundreds of thousands of distinct CDR3 sequences, about 30% of them found once; the top ten carry approximately 15%. The sequenced material came from blood. The receptor source for this set is a woman at least 80 years old in good health.

This clonotype has just a few counts. V gene TRBV6-2 or TRBV6-3 combines with J gene TRBJ1-1; tentative D call: TRBD1 (6 bases). The CDR3 covers 12 residues. The germline V and J ends were trimmed by 5 bases and 8 bases, with 12 bases remaining between them. The V gene's germline CDR1 is MNHEY and CDR2 SVGEGT. This CDR3 reads CASSDRRREAFF. DNA of the CDR3: TGTGCCAGCAGTGACAGGCGCCGAGAAGCTTTCTTT.

In this sample, this clonotype turned up many times. The V and J genes are TRBV7-3 and TRBJ2-1; 14 nucleotides match TRBD2. CDR3 size: 17 residues. Germline lookup yields CDR1 SGHTA and CDR2 FQGTGA. V shed 1 base, J shed 7 bases, and the junction held 6 bases outside the gene matches. The chain's CDR3 is CASSLRTSGGSRNEQFF. The CDR3 nucleotides read TGTGCCAGCAGCTTAAGGACTAGCGGGGGGAGTAGGAATGAGCAGTTCTTC.

There are many counts of this clonotype. V is TRBV6-5 and J is TRBJ2-7; TRBD1 matches at 7 bases. Germline CDR1 MNHEY, CDR2 SVGAGI. The ends lost 4 bases at V and 0 bases at J; junction bases unmatched: 15. The CDR3 loop spans 18 amino acids. The chain's CDR3 is CASSSPIHRGFSSYEQYF. The CDR3 DNA sequence: TGTGCCAGCAGTTCGCCGATCCACAGGGGATTTAGCTCCTACGAGCAGTACTTC.

At least ten counts were recorded for this clonotype. The rearrangement links TRBV6-2 or TRBV6-3 to TRBJ2-1; 9 bases align to TRBD2. The CDR3 sequence is 15 residues long. CDR1 is MNHEY and CDR2 is SVGEGT in the germline V gene. The V and J ends lost 2 bases and 10 bases, in that order; junction bases with no gene match: 9. The CDR3: CASSYIRGGAEEQFF. As DNA, the CDR3 is TGTGCCAGCAGTTACATTCGCGGGGGGGCGGAGGAGCAGTTCTTC.

In this sample, this clonotype turned up a few times. A single base separates this from a much larger clone, so it may be a read error. V and J are TRBV9 and TRBJ2-1; TRBD1 agrees at 7 bases. Near its end, the DNA agrees better with TRBJ2-7, so the J call may be wrong. This CDR3 has 16 amino acids. Per the germline V gene, CDR1 is SGDLS and CDR2 is YYNGEE. CDR3: CASSVADRVTYNEQYF. CDR3 sequence (DNA): TGTGCCAGCAGCGTAGCCGACAGGGTGACCTACAATGAGCAGTACTTC.

This clonotype was detected ten times or more. CDR3 residues: CASSYSNKQGHGYTF. The CDR3, as DNA: TGTGCCAGCAGTTACTCGAATAAACAGGGCCATGGCTACACCTTC. J is TRBJ1-2 and V is TRBV6-5, with D perhaps matching TRBD1 (6 bases). Germline V gene lookup returns CDR1 MNHEY and CDR2 SVGAGI. V shed 0 bases and J shed 6 bases, with 14 bases lying between them. The CDR3 sequence is 15 residues long.

This clonotype was seen at least ten times. V is TRBV29-1 and J is TRBJ2-1; weak D call: TRBD1 (6 bases). CDR3 length: 14 amino acids. Germline-derived CDR1 and CDR2 are SQVTM and ANQGSEA. The germline V and J ends were trimmed by 6 bases and 4 bases, with 16 bases remaining between them. The CDR3 nucleotides read TGCAGCGTCCAAAGAGGGACAACATACAATGAGCAGTTCTTC. This gives the protein CSVQRGTTYNEQFF.

This clonotype came up many times. The gene calls are TRBV20-1 and TRBJ2-3, with 8 bases fitting TRBD2. This CDR3 has 15 residues. Germline-derived CDR1 and CDR2 are DFQATT and SNEGSKA (reference sequence). Trimming removed 1 base from V and 2 bases from J; junction bases left unmatched: 5. CDR3 in DNA: TGCAGTGCTAGAGGTAGCGGGGCGACCACAGATACGCAGTATTTT. It specifies CSARGSGATTDTQYF.

This clonotype was recorded at least ten times. This rearrangement joins TRBV25-1 to TRBJ2-1, with D unclear. The V end was cut by 0 bases, the J end by 6 bases, with 3 bases between. Germline CDR1 reads MGHDK; CDR2 reads SYGVNS. This CDR3 spans 12 amino acids. The CDR3 spells CASSEYLNEQFF. CDR3 nucleotide sequence: TGTGCCAGCAGTGAATATCTCAATGAGCAGTTCTTC.

This clonotype was found many times. The chain joins TRBV5-6 to TRBJ2-5; 8 bases match TRBD2. The CDR3 loop spans 16 amino acids. Germline V lookup: CDR1 SGHDT, CDR2 YYEEEE. V was clipped by 0 bases and J by 1 base; unmatched bases: 5. For the CDR3, the DNA is TGTGCCAGCAGCTTGGCCGGCGGGGGGCTCCAAGAGACCCAGTACTTC. It codes for CASSLAGGGLQETQYF.

This sequence joins TRBV9 and TRBJ2-7, with D possibly matching TRBD2 (6 bases). The end of the DNA is better explained by TRBJ2-5, so the J call may be wrong. The germline V gene encodes CDR1 SGDLS and CDR2 YYNGEE. This CDR3 is 15 amino acids long. The CDR3 protein is CASTAGRDRLETQYF. The CDR3 nucleotides read TGTGCCAGCACCGCCGGGCGGGATCGTTTAGAGACCCAGTACTTC.

This clonotype was found many times. This sequence joins TRBV5-4 and TRBJ2-7, with 7 bases fitting TRBD1. The CDR3 totals 16 residues. Per germline, CDR1 SGHNT and CDR2 YYREEE (reference sequence). V dropped 0 bases and J dropped 6; count of bases not matched to a gene: 12. The CDR3 spells CASSLEQGSFVGEQYF. Written as DNA, the CDR3 is TGTGCCAGCAGCTTGGAACAGGGGTCCTTTGTGGGCGAGCAGTACTTC.

This clonotype was seen at least ten times. The chain has TRBV7-8 and TRBJ2-3; 10 nucleotides line up with TRBD2. V lost 4 bases and J lost 2; bases outside the gene matches: 6. Germline CDR1 reads SGHVS; CDR2 reads FQNEAQ. The CDR3 is 16 amino acids. CDR3: CASSYLAGVYTDTQYF. CDR3 in DNA: TGTGCCAGCAGCTACCTAGCGGGGGTATACACAGATACGCAGTATTTT.

This clonotype came up many times. The rearrangement uses TRBV6-2 or TRBV6-3 and TRBJ1-5; D is uncertain. This CDR3 contains 17 residues. CDR1 MNHEY and CDR2 SVGEGT come from the germline V gene. V lost 4 bases, J lost 2 bases, and 18 bases lay in between. The CDR3 region is CASSFGMLLQGNQPQHF. CDR3 bases: TGTGCCAGCAGTTTCGGGATGCTCCTGCAGGGCAATCAGCCCCAGCATTTT.

There are many counts of this clonotype. The chain uses TRBV7-9 and TRBJ2-1; 11 bases agree with TRBD1. The CDR3 sequence is 16 residues long. V dropped 4 bases and J dropped 6; count of bases not matched to a gene: 8. Germline V gene lookup returns CDR1 SEHNR and CDR2 FQNEAQ (reference sequence). CDR3 DNA: TGTGCCAGCAGCTCCGGGACAGGGGGAAAAGGCAATGAGCAGTTCTTC. Its translation: CASSSGTGGKGNEQFF.

This clonotype is a singleton in its sample. Being one base from a much bigger clone, this may be a read error. The V gene is TRBV20-1, the J gene TRBJ2-3; unclear D gene. Germline values: CDR1 DFQATT, CDR2 SNEGSKA (reference sequence). Trimming removed 6 bases at V and 4 bases at J, with 20 bases between. The CDR3 is made up of 15 amino acids. The CDR3 DNA reads as TGCAGTGCCCCAAGGATTCCCAATCTTGCAGATACGCAGTATTTT. Translating it yields CSAPRIPNLADTQYF.